The 21 T cell receptor beta chains given below trace back to one sample, sequenced in a study of metastatic and nonmetastatic thyroid tumors. No patient received treatment before thyroid surgery. TCRdb re-called the PCR reads through MiXCR. This table holds 2,000 to 2,500 clones, roughly 45% found once. The source material was adjacent normal tissue. All receptors come from a female donor with papillary thyroid cancer or a benign thyroid nodule (not recorded which). Some clones in this sample may be carry-over from other donors' samples.

This clone was counted between two and nine times. This chain joins TRBV24-1 and TRBJ2-1, with D possibly being TRBD2 (6 bases). Germline CDR1 is KGHDR and CDR2 is SFDVKD. This CDR3 comprises 16 residues. V was pared by 3 bases and J by 0 bases, with 11 bases between. The CDR3 sequence is CATSDPISGSYNEQFF. Written as DNA, the CDR3 is TGTGCCACCAGTGATCCAATTAGCGGCTCCTACAATGAGCAGTTCTTC.

The gene calls are TRBV12-3 or TRBV12-4 and TRBJ2-3, with 9 bases matching TRBD2. The trim removed 6 bases at V and 5 bases at J, leaving 6 bases unmatched. This CDR3 is 14 amino acids long. The chain's CDR3 is CASRAGGPVDTQYF. DNA of the CDR3: TGTGCCAGCAGGGCGGGAGGGCCGGTAGATACGCAGTATTTT.

This rearrangement joins TRBV19 to TRBJ2-6, with D perhaps matching TRBD1 (5 bases). The CDR3 contains 18 residues. Germline V CDR1 and CDR2: LNHDA, SQIVND (reference sequence). V was trimmed by 4 bases and J by 5 bases, leaving 21 bases between them. In nucleotides, the CDR3 is TGTGCCAGTAGTAGCAACCCCTCAGGGTGGTCTAGGGCCAACGTCCTGACTTTC. It encodes CASSSNPSGWSRANVLTF.

The chain recombines TRBV20-1 with TRBJ2-7; 7 bases agree with TRBD1. V shed 0 bases and J 4 bases; nucleotides not matched to a gene: 9. The CDR3 sequence is 15 residues long. The germline CDR1 and CDR2 sequences are DFQATT and SNEGSKA (reference sequence). This CDR3 is CSARDQGEGKYEQYF. The CDR3 DNA reads TGCAGTGCTAGAGATCAGGGGGAAGGGAAATACGAGCAGTACTTC.

This clone was observed a single time. V usage is TRBV5-1 and J usage is TRBJ1-6; 7 bases agree with TRBD1. Looked up from germline, CDR1 is SGHRS and CDR2 is YFSETQ. The ends lost 5 bases at V and 4 bases at J; junction bases unmatched: 6. The CDR3 sequence is 15 residues long. CDR3 protein: CASRGEDRYNSPLHF. CDR3 sequence (DNA): TGCGCCAGCAGAGGGGAGGACAGGTATAATTCACCCCTCCACTTT.

V and J are TRBV11-2 and TRBJ2-2; a weak D match, TRBD2 (5 bases). With 3 bases removed from V and 6 bases from J, the gap between germline ends came to 17 bases. The CDR3 covers 16 residues. Germline lookup yields CDR1 SGHAT and CDR2 FQNNGV. CDR3 protein: CASSFFGVLGAGELFF. In DNA, the CDR3 is TGTGCCAGCAGCTTTTTCGGGGTCCTCGGTGCCGGGGAGCTGTTTTTT.

J is TRBJ1-1 and V is TRBV5-1; no firm D call. The CDR3 extends over 17 amino acids. V lost 2 bases and J lost 1, with 18 bases in between. Per germline, CDR1 SGHRS and CDR2 YFSETQ. The CDR3 nucleotides are TGCGCCAGCAGCTTAATGTCCTTCGGCGTTGCGAACACTGAAGCTTTCTTT. Its protein is CASSLMSFGVANTEAFF.

V and J are TRBV7-9 and TRBJ1-1; D may be TRBD1 (6 bases). Trimming shortened V by 4 bases and J by 8 bases, and 14 bases separated the two germline ends. Germline lookup yields CDR1 SEHNR and CDR2 FQNEAQ (reference sequence). This CDR3 contains 13 residues. DNA of the CDR3: TGTGCCAGCAGCTCTATAGACAGGACCGAAGCTTTCTTT. Translating it yields CASSSIDRTEAFF. Using reference TRBV7-9 and TRBJ1-1 for the parts outside the CDR3, the full variable domain is DTGVSQNPRHKITKRGQNVTFRCDPISEHNRLYWYRQTLGQGPEFLTYFQNEAQLEKSRLLSDRFSAERPKGSFSTLEIQRTEQGDSAMYLCASSSIDRTEAFFGQGTRLTVV.

This clone came up a few times. The chain employs TRBV6-1 and TRBJ2-1; 10 bases line up with TRBD1. The CDR3 has 15 residues. Germline lookup yields CDR1 MNHNS and CDR2 SASEGT. V gave up 6 bases and J gave up 9 bases; unmatched junction bases: 11. The CDR3 coding sequence is TGTGCCAGCAGCACTAGGACAGGGGGTTATGGTGAGCAGTTCTTC. Its protein is CASSTRTGGYGEQFF.

The rearrangement uses TRBV4-2 and TRBJ1-6; no clear D gene. Germline assignment: CDR1 LGHNA and CDR2 YNFKEQ. Trimming took off 0 bases at V and 8 bases at J, with 8 bases between the two ends. The CDR3 extends over 14 amino acids. CDR3 coding DNA: TGTGCCAGCAGCCAAGATCAGGATTATTCACCCCTCCACTTT. Residues: CASSQDQDYSPLHF.

The chain recombines TRBV15 with TRBJ2-5; the D gene could be TRBD1 or TRBD2 (5 bases each). This CDR3 comprises 15 residues. V lost 3 bases to trimming and J lost 1 base, with 12 bases between them. Germline loops: CDR1 LNHNV, CDR2 YYDKDF (reference sequence). The CDR3 loop is CATSRRGDAQETQYF. The CDR3 bases are TGTGCCACCAGCAGGAGAGGGGACGCCCAAGAGACCCAGTACTTC. Variable domain in full (rest from reference TRBV15 and TRBJ2-5): DAMVIQNPRYQVTQFGKPVTLSCSQTLNHNVMYWYQQKSSQAPKLLFHYYDKDFNNEADTPDNFQSRRPNTSFCFLDIRSPGLGDTAMYLCATSRRGDAQETQYFGPGTRLLVL.

This clone has just a few counts. V usage is TRBV2 and J usage is TRBJ2-3; 10 bases are a match to TRBD1. From germline, CDR1 is SNHLY and CDR2 FYNNEI. The CDR3 totals 14 residues. V lost 6 bases to trimming and J lost 5 bases; unmatched junction nucleotides: 5. The DNA for the CDR3 is TGTGCCAGCAGGGACGGACAGGGGGTAGATACGCAGTATTTT. Residues: CASRDGQGVDTQYF.

V gene TRBV24-1 combines with J gene TRBJ1-2, with D perhaps TRBD1 (5 bases). V was clipped by 4 bases and J by 5 bases, with 10 bases between them. The CDR3 contains 13 residues. CDR1 is KGHDR and CDR2 is SFDVKD in the germline V gene. CDR3 loop: CATSEQGWYGYTF. CDR3 bases: TGTGCCACCAGTGAGCAGGGATGGTATGGCTACACCTTC.

This chain links TRBV6-2 or TRBV6-3 with TRBJ1-6, with 7 bases fitting TRBD1. This CDR3 is built from 14 residues. V lost 2 bases, J lost 14 bases, and 9 bases stayed unmatched. Germline lookup yields CDR1 MNHEY and CDR2 SVGEGT. The CDR3 sequence is CASSYADRLGTLHF. In nucleotides, the CDR3 is TGTGCCAGCAGTTACGCGGACAGGCTAGGGACCCTCCACTTT.

This clone was counted a few times. V and J are TRBV12-3 or TRBV12-4 and TRBJ2-3, with 12 bases that match TRBD2. This CDR3 comprises 16 residues. V gave up 4 bases and J gave up 2 bases; unmatched junction bases: 4. CDR3 residues: CASSSRTSGTTDTQYF. The CDR3 nucleotides read TGTGCCAGCAGTTCCCGGACTAGCGGGACCACAGATACGCAGTATTTT.

The sample holds one count of this clone. The chain is built from TRBV5-1 and TRBJ2-5; 13 nucleotides agree with TRBD2. CDR3 length equals 15 residues. Trimming cost V 0 bases and J 4 bases; bases outside gene matches: 0. The germline gives CDR1 SGHRS, CDR2 YFSETQ. The CDR3 region is CASSLGTSGGETQYF. The DNA of the CDR3 is TGCGCCAGCAGCTTGGGGACTAGCGGGGGAGAGACCCAGTACTTC. The full variable domain, completed using reference TRBV5-1 and TRBJ2-5, is KAGVTQTPRYLIKTRGQQVTLSCSPISGHRSVSWYQQTPGQGLQFLFEYFSETQRNKGNFPGRFSGRQFSNSRSEMNVSTLELGDSALYLCASSLGTSGGETQYFGPGTRLLVL.

This clone has only a few counts. The V gene is TRBV6-1, the J gene TRBJ2-3, with TRBD2 matching over 9 bases. Germline CDR1 is MNHNS and CDR2 is SASEGT. Trimming cost V 6 bases and J 4 bases; bases outside gene matches: 11. The CDR3 loop spans 16 amino acids. CDR3 loop: CASSAPPAGGPDTQYF. The CDR3 coding sequence is TGTGCCAGCAGCGCCCCCCCAGCGGGGGGCCCAGATACGCAGTATTTT.

The chain recombines TRBV10-3 with TRBJ2-6, with 9 nucleotides matching TRBD1. Germline V CDR1 and CDR2: ENHRY, SYGVKD. This CDR3 has 18 amino acids. With V trimmed by 2 bases and J by 0 bases, 5 bases remained unmatched. The DNA of the CDR3 is TGTGCCATCAGTGAGGGACAGGGGTTTGACTCTGGGGCCAACGTCCTGACTTTC. It is translated as CAISEGQGFDSGANVLTF.

The chain joins TRBV5-8 to TRBJ2-2; D remains unclear. The V gene lost 5 bases and the J gene lost 8 bases, with 10 bases spanning the gap. Per the germline V gene, CDR1 is SGHTS and CDR2 is YDEGEE. This CDR3 is built from 12 residues. The CDR3 loop is CASRVEEGELFF. CDR3 bases: TGTGCCAGCAGGGTAGAGGAGGGGGAGCTGTTTTTT.

J is TRBJ1-6 and V is TRBV4-1; 7 positions agree with TRBD1. In germline, CDR1 is MGHRA, CDR2 YSYEKL. The CDR3 extends over 15 amino acids. Trimming at V came to 4 bases and at J to 6 bases, leaving 6 bases not matched to a gene. For the CDR3, the DNA is TGCGCCAGCAGCCTAGGGACAGATCTTAATTCACCCCTCCACTTT. It yields the protein CASSLGTDLNSPLHF.

This clone was counted a few times. The J gene is TRBJ2-2, the V gene TRBV6-2 or TRBV6-3, with D uncertain. Germline V gene lookup returns CDR1 MNHEY and CDR2 SVGEGT. Trimming left V 0 bases short and J 5 bases short, with 4 bases between. The CDR3 covers 13 residues. The CDR3 nucleotides are TGTGCCAGCAGTTACTCAGAAACCGGGGAGCTGTTTTTT. Protein sequence: CASSYSETGELFF.